The rows below give T cell receptor beta chains drawn from one sample of a study of blood T cell repertoires in COVID-19. Sequencing used immunoSEQ multiplex PCR; TCRdb keeps in-frame clones, though not all of them. The table lists tens of thousands of clones, around 90% of them singletons. The sequencing input was peripheral blood. The receptors were gathered from a man aged 50 or older with COVID-19, enrolled during active disease. Both conserved end residues are part of each CDR3. D genes are given only for firm matches.

j_gene	v_gene	d_gene	CDR3aa
TRBJ2-5	TRBV5-1	TRBD1	CASSPPGTGTETQYF
TRBJ1-1	TRBV6-5	NA	CASSRGGISAEAFF
TRBJ2-6	TRBV10-3	TRBD1	CAISESGQGFGGANVLTF
TRBJ2-1	TRBV19	NA	CASSIPGLLLEQFF
TRBJ1-2	TRBV7-9	NA	CASSLTRGYTF
TRBJ2-1	TRBV28	NA	CASRVGPVGGNEQFF
TRBJ2-3	TRBV28	TRBD2	CASSFPLHDGLGTDTQYF
TRBJ2-7	TRBV6-2/TRBV6-3	TRBD2	CASSYRLAGTYEQYF
TRBJ2-1	TRBV4-1	NA	CASSQDRNYYNEQFF
TRBJ2-1	TRBV5-1	NA	CASSLAAGRTQGEQFF
TRBJ2-1	TRBV18	TRBD2	CASSPSVAGYNEQFF
TRBJ2-4	TRBV4-3	TRBD1	CASSQALDRGAKNIQYF
TRBJ1-2	TRBV6-6	NA	CASSYREWGDYGYTF
TRBJ2-1	TRBV19	TRBD2	CASSIVYLAGNEQFF
TRBJ2-5	TRBV7-9	NA	CASSPPLRLALQETQYF
TRBJ2-5	TRBV25-1	TRBD1	CASSRDSLETQYF
TRBJ2-1	TRBV11-2	TRBD2	CASRLAGESYNEQFF
TRBJ1-6	TRBV9	TRBD1	CASSAGGSAGGFPLHF
TRBJ1-5	TRBV19	TRBD1	CASSIDRGRTNQPQHF
TRBJ2-2	TRBV7-9	NA	CASSPRSTELFF
TRBJ2-7	TRBV14	TRBD2	CASSQVRRRGSEPYEQYF
TRBJ1-5	TRBV19	TRBD1	CASRGDRDRFSNQPQHF
TRBJ2-2	TRBV29-1	NA	CSVGRATTGELFF
TRBJ1-5	TRBV30	TRBD1	CAWKSSDRGREQPQHF
TRBJ2-1	TRBV10-3	TRBD2	CAISHAGLAGGFFYNEQFF
TRBJ2-2	TRBV5-1	TRBD1	CASRGQVNTGELFF
TRBJ1-5	TRBV3-1/TRBV3-2	TRBD1	CASGQGHQPQHF
TRBJ2-7	TRBV5-4	TRBD2	CASSWGGIVAPETYEQYF
TRBJ2-7	TRBV27	TRBD2	CASSSPRGRASWGEQYF
TRBJ1-2	TRBV15	NA	CATSRETGHGVYGYTF
TRBJ2-7	TRBV5-1	TRBD2	CASSTSGSSYEQYF
TRBJ1-6	TRBV11-2	TRBD1	CASLGTGRFNSPLHF
TRBJ2-5	TRBV30	NA	CAWSVRGIETQYF
TRBJ1-2	TRBV29-1	NA	CSVGLRSQRDGYTF
TRBJ1-5	TRBV28	NA	CASTLGGRGWVSNNQPQHF
TRBJ2-2	TRBV11-2	TRBD2	CASSLEGLAGVGNTGELFF
TRBJ1-3	TRBV28	TRBD1	CASSLHRGSVSGNTIYF
TRBJ1-2	TRBV6-1	NA	CASSEEVAKVYGYTF
TRBJ1-4	TRBV9	NA	CASSVVGAGEKLFF
TRBJ1-5	TRBV28	NA	CASSLIGIREGQPQHF
TRBJ2-3	TRBV11-2	NA	CASSQLLLTDTQYF
TRBJ1-6	TRBV28	NA	CASRQGNNSPLHF
TRBJ2-7	TRBV2	TRBD1	CASSEALRTGWEQYF
TRBJ2-3	TRBV19	NA	CASTAGRSTDTQYF
TRBJ1-2	TRBV5-1	NA	CASSLLGLGLSGYTF
TRBJ2-1	TRBV7-3	TRBD2	CASSLATGGAYNEQFF
TRBJ1-2	TRBV27	TRBD1	CASSLGQGSGGYTF
TRBJ2-1	TRBV24-1	TRBD2	CATSLATGLAGANEQFF
TRBJ2-7	TRBV9	NA	CASSVEPRGGQYF